This T cell receptor beta chain was identified during a study of OX40 agonist ivuxolimab in advanced cancers. For the study at large: Patients in the trial were receiving intravenous ivuxolimab every 2 weeks, at doses of 0.01 to 10 mg/kg.

Notes on this clone: The antigen is not known.

Cycle 7 day 1, cycle 4 day 1, and baseline were the timepoints at which blood was sampled. Method: immunoSEQ multiplex PCR; TCRdb's copy keeps in-frame clones and lacks some. Counted here are 14,000 or so clones, 85% to 95% occurring once; the ten biggest clones make up around a fifth. Notes on the study in general: Average numbers of expanded clones were greater in CD8+ T cells than in CD4+. It was also the case that some nonresponders had low normalized T-cell clonal expansion.

Here the sequenced sample was CD4+ or CD8+ T cells sorted from blood, taken in a trial of the OX40 agonist ivuxolimab. The TCR was taken from an adult with an advanced solid tumor such as melanoma, head and neck, liver or kidney cancer.

This chain's CDR3 is CASSLFGGAQGNQPQHF. CDR3 sequence (DNA): TGCGCCAGCAGCTTATTCGGGGGGGCCCAGGGCAATCAGCCCCAGCATTTT. The chain is built from TRBV4-1 and TRBJ1-5; weak D call: TRBD1 (6 bases). The CDR3 runs to 17 residues. Germline V gene sequence: CDR1 MGHRA, CDR2 YSYEKL. Between the trimmed V and J ends, which lost 5 bases and 2 bases, there was a span of 19 bases.